The present T cell receptor beta chain was sequenced within a study of T cell responses to AZD1222 COVID-19 vaccine. Overall study findings and caveats: Only a handful of people who got AZD1222 tested seropositive at baseline. When two AZD1222 doses had been given, Spike-specific TCR breadth and depth rose. Repertoire samples came only from after the peak T cell response.

Concerning this clone: Its cognate antigen is unknown.

Using immunoSEQ multiplex PCR, the repertoire was profiled, and TCRdb retains in-frame clones only, with some absent. The sample has some 180,000 clones; around 90% are singletons. This material consisted of peripheral blood, taken on day 0 of AZD1222 vaccination. The source of this sequence is an adult in good health.

The CDR3 loop is CASSPPRAMPYNEQFF. The CDR3 DNA follows: TGTGCCAGCAGCCCTCCTAGGGCAATGCCCTACAATGAGCAGTTCTTC. The chain has TRBV3-1 (or the pseudogene TRBV3-2) and TRBJ2-1; D not certain. Per the germline V gene, CDR1 is LGHDT and CDR2 is YNNKEL (reference sequence). The CDR3 sequence is 16 residues long. V lost 4 bases and J 2 bases, leaving 15 bases between the germline ends.